These 20 T cell receptor beta chains were all obtained from the same sample, sequenced in a study of T cells in women clearing cervical HPV infection. Assay: immunoSEQ multiplex PCR; the TCRdb copy retains only in-frame clones and omits some. The sample has 20,000 to 25,000 clones. Sequencing used blood buffy coat. Receptors were obtained from a woman between 18 and 70 years old with a cervical HPV16 infection that either progressed to CIN3+ or cleared (not recorded which).

The covered CDR3 bases are TGTGCCAGCAGTGCAGACAGGGGGCTGTATAGCAATCAGCCG. It encodes CASSADRGLYSNQP. The full-length CDR3 reads as CASSADRGLYSNQPQYF. The rearrangement uses TRBV12-3 or TRBV12-4 and TRBJ2-3; 10 nucleotides agree with TRBD1. The read finishes 3 residues shy of the CDR3 end, and the germline J gene is used to complete it. This CDR3 contains 17 residues.

On this clone itself: The CDR3 goes on 3 residues after the read ends, and that part is filled in from the germline J gene. The rearrangement joins TRBV28 to TRBJ1-2; 11 bases align to TRBD1. CDR1 and CDR2 (germline): MDHEN, SYDVKM. The CDR3 runs 14 residues. This chain's CDR3 is CATAITDRGRFYTF. The CDR3 bases that were read are TGTGCCACCGCCATAACGGACAGGGGGCGCTTC.

To note about this clone: Coverage ceases 3 residues before the CDR3 finishes, and the germline J gene fills in the end. The rearrangement uses TRBV7-9 and TRBJ2-3; no reliable D call. CDR3 length: 12 residues. V lost 5 bases and J 7 bases, leaving 10 bases between the germline ends. CDR1 and CDR2 from the germline V gene are SEHNR and FQNEAQ (reference sequence). The CDR3 reads CASSPTLNTQYF. Partial CDR3 DNA: TGTGCCAGCAGCCCTACCCTCAATACG.

About this clone: The read ends 3 residues shy of where the CDR3 ends; the end is completed using the germline J gene. The chain joins TRBV5-1 to TRBJ2-3, with no clear D. The CDR3 sequence is 13 residues long. Germline CDR1 SGHRS, CDR2 YFSETQ. Partial CDR3 DNA: TGCGCCAGCAACCGGGTGGAGCAAGAGACG. Protein product: CASNRVEQET. The entire CDR3 reads CASNRVEQETQYF.

Notes on this clone: The CDR3 end falls 3 residues outside the read, so it is completed with the germline J gene. The chain links TRBV7-9 to TRBJ1-4; D not resolved. Germline V CDR1 and CDR2: SEHNR, FQNEAQ (reference sequence). The CDR3 contains 13 residues. CDR3 sequence: CASSLGGNSPLFF. Partial CDR3 DNA: TGTGCCAGCAGCTTAGGAGGTAATTCACCA.

In regard to this clone: Coverage ceases 3 residues before the CDR3 finishes, and the germline J gene fills in the end. The chain is built from TRBV20-1 and TRBJ1-2, with D possibly matching TRBD1 (6 bases). The ends were cut back, 5 bases at V and 6 bases at J, with 22 bases in the middle. CDR3 length equals 15 residues. Germline values: CDR1 DFQATT, CDR2 SNEGSKA (reference sequence). The sequenced CDR3 bases are TGCAGTGCTTGGGTCACAGGGTCGGCCTTTGATGGC. Translated, it gives CSAWVTGSAFDG. The full CDR3 sequence reads CSAWVTGSAFDGYTF.

Of note for this clone: Read sequence stops 3 residues before the CDR3 end, and the germline J gene provides the missing end. The rearrangement uses TRBV19 and TRBJ1-5, with a tentative D call TRBD1 (5 bases). Per germline, CDR1 LNHDA and CDR2 SQIVND (reference sequence). V lost 6 bases and J lost 5, with 20 bases in between. This CDR3 is built from 16 residues. The sequenced CDR3 bases are TGTGCCAGTAGCCCCGAACATAGGGGTTTCTATCAGCCC. It encodes CASSPEHRGFYQP. The full CDR3 protein reads CASSPEHRGFYQPQHF.

In the case of this clone: The read terminates 3 residues before the CDR3 end, so the remaining end is supplied by the germline J gene. The V gene is TRBV5-1, the J gene TRBJ2-2; TRBD1 might be the D (5 bases). CDR3 length: 14 residues. Germline CDR1 is SGHRS and CDR2 is YFSETQ. The sequenced part of the CDR3 DNA is TGCGCCAGCACGTCCGACAGTCATATGGAAAAG. It codes for CASTSDSHMEK. The whole CDR3 sequence reads CASTSDSHMEKLFF.

A remark on this clone: From the germline J gene comes the end of the CDR3, since the read stops 3 residues before it. The chain recombines TRBV30 with TRBJ2-5; 14 bases match TRBD2. V lost 3 bases, J lost 4 bases, and 19 bases stayed unmatched. Germline lookup yields CDR1 GTSNPN and CDR2 SVGIG (reference sequence). The CDR3 is 20 amino acids. The covered CDR3 bases are TGTGCCTGGAGGCGCTCCCTCGGACTAGCGGGGGGCTCAGGGGGAGAGACC. It encodes CAWRRSLGLAGGSGGET. The entire CDR3 reads CAWRRSLGLAGGSGGETQYF.

Details on this clone: The read stops 3 residues short of the end of the CDR3; the missing end is completed from the germline J gene. V and J are TRBV10-3 and TRBJ1-1; TRBD1 matches at 7 bases. Germline CDR1 ENHRY, CDR2 SYGVKD. V was clipped by 3 bases and J by 3 bases; unmatched bases: 4. The CDR3 is 14 residues long. The CDR3 bases that were read are TGTGCCATCAGTGACCAGACAGGGCACACTGAA. Its translation: CAISDQTGHTE. The whole CDR3 protein is CAISDQTGHTEAFF.

The CDR3 protein is CASSLRYRPETQYF. The sequenced part of the CDR3 DNA is TGTGCCAGCAGTTTAAGGTACAGACCAGAGACC. The chain combines TRBV28 with TRBJ2-5, with no clear D. The CDR3 is cut off 3 residues early in the read; its end comes from the germline J gene. Germline CDR1 is MDHEN and CDR2 is SYDVKM. The CDR3 sequence is 14 residues long. Trimming removed 2 bases at V and 4 bases at J, with 11 bases between.

Concerning this clone: Sequencing ends 3 residues short of the CDR3 end; the germline J gene provides the rest. V is TRBV10-3 and J is TRBJ1-1, with D perhaps TRBD1 (6 bases). The V and J ends lost 6 bases and 4 bases respectively, with 12 bases between them. This CDR3 region has 13 residues. Germline loops: CDR1 ENHRY, CDR2 SYGVKD. CDR3 bases read: TGTGCCATCAGGTACAGGGAAGGCACTGAA. It translates to CAIRYREGTE. The CDR3 as a whole reads CAIRYREGTEAFF.

On this clone: The read terminates 3 residues before the CDR3 end, so the remaining end is supplied by the germline J gene. V is TRBV7-9 and J is TRBJ1-2; D is possibly TRBD1 (6 bases). The CDR3 length is 12 residues. V was pared by 5 bases and J by 4 bases, with 8 bases between. CDR1 SEHNR and CDR2 FQNEAQ come from the germline V gene (reference sequence). The CDR3 is CASSPTGYGYTF. CDR3 bases read: TGTGCCAGCAGCCCGACAGGCTATGGC.

A note on this clone: The read is 3 residues too short to cover the CDR3 end, so that end is filled in from the germline J gene. V usage is TRBV2 and J usage is TRBJ1-1; 7 bases fit TRBD1. Germline V gene data show CDR1 as SNHLY and CDR2 as FYNNEI. The trim removed 9 bases at V and 1 base at J, leaving 2 bases unmatched. This CDR3 has 12 amino acids. The CDR3 protein is CASHRGNTEAFF. The CDR3 bases that were read are TGTGCCAGTCACAGGGGGAACACTGAA.

This clone is classed as medium-sized by frequency. The DNA ends 3 residues before the CDR3 does, and the rest of the CDR3 is filled in from the germline J gene. The chain has TRBV7-9 and TRBJ2-3; 11 nucleotides line up with TRBD1. CDR3 length: 15 residues. The germline CDR1 and CDR2 sequences are SEHNR and FQNEAQ (reference sequence). V was clipped by 5 bases and J by 3 bases; unmatched bases: 4. The sequenced CDR3 bases are TGTGCCAGCAGCACGGGACAGGGGGAAACAGATACG. Its translation: CASSTGQGETDT. The CDR3 reads in full as CASSTGQGETDTQYF.

A word on this clone: The CDR3 extends 3 residues past the end of the read, so its final part is completed from the germline J gene. The genes are TRBV30 and TRBJ1-1; 7 nucleotides line up with TRBD1. The CDR3 totals 11 residues. Germline CDR1 is GTSNPN and CDR2 is SVGIG (reference sequence). CDR3 residues: CAWSFTGDAFF. The CDR3 DNA, read in part, is TGTGCCTGGAGCTTTACAGGGGAC.

A word on this clone: The CDR3 extends 3 residues past the end of the read, so its final part is completed from the germline J gene. This chain uses TRBV19 with TRBJ2-4; 10 bases are a match to TRBD1. This CDR3 comprises 14 residues. The V gene's germline CDR1 is LNHDA and CDR2 SQIVND (reference sequence). The CDR3 protein is CASTTTGGNGGQYF. Incomplete CDR3 DNA: TGTGCCAGTACTACGACAGGGGGCAATGGTGGT. Full variable domain (outside the CDR3, taken from reference TRBV19 and TRBJ2-4): DGGITQSPKYLFRKEGQNVTLSCEQNLNHDAMYWYRQDPGQGLRLIYYSQIVNDFQKGDIAEGYSVSREKKESFPLTVTSAQKNPTAFYLCASTTTGGNGGQYFGAGTRLSVL.

About this clone: Read data end 3 residues before the CDR3 end; the end is taken from the germline J gene. The chain has TRBV6-1 and TRBJ2-2, with D possibly matching TRBD1 (5 bases). The CDR3 is made up of 16 amino acids. Looked up from germline, CDR1 is MNHNS and CDR2 is SASEGT. CDR3 DNA, as far as it was read: TGTGCCAGCAGTGAAATCAGGGTTTTTGGGGCCAACGTG. As protein: CASSEIRVFGANV. The entire CDR3 protein is CASSEIRVFGANVLFF.

Concerning this clone itself: The CDR3 goes on 3 residues after the read ends, and that part is filled in from the germline J gene. This chain connects TRBV30 to TRBJ2-3; D may be TRBD1 (5 bases). Germline V gives CDR1 GTSNPN, CDR2 SVGIG (reference sequence). This CDR3 has 15 residues. CDR3 DNA, as far as it was read: TGTGCCTGGAGACCTAGGACCCTCAGGGATCAGCCG. Translating gives CAWRPRTLRDQP. The entire CDR3 is CAWRPRTLRDQPQYF.

As for this clone: Coverage ceases 3 residues before the CDR3 finishes, and the germline J gene fills in the end. The V and J genes are TRBV19 and TRBJ1-2; TRBD1 matches at 7 bases. Germline values: CDR1 LNHDA, CDR2 SQIVND (reference sequence). The CDR3 loop spans 12 amino acids. CDR3 region: CASSTTRGGYTF. CDR3 bases read: TGTGCCAGTAGTACAACCAGGGGGGGC. Looking up the rest from reference TRBV19 and TRBJ1-2 gives the full variable domain: DGGITQSPKYLFRKEGQNVTLSCEQNLNHDAMYWYRQDPGQGLRLIYYSQIVNDFQKGDIAEGYSVSREKKESFPLTVTSAQKNPTAFYLCASSTTRGGYTFGSGTRLTVV.